This T cell receptor beta chain was recorded in a study of blood T cells in healthy people across ages. V was shortened by 5 bases and J by 2 bases, with 12 bases between the two germline ends. This CDR3 contains 14 residues. The germline CDR1 and CDR2 sequences are LNHDA and SQIVND (reference sequence). Using a J-beta primer mix together with a sample-barcoded 5' primer, a second PCR was run for about 6 to 12 cycles. MiXCR, applied by TCRdb to the 5' RACE reads, yields one record per CDR3 protein. Among about 1.6 million distinct CDR3 sequences, approximately 32% were seen once, and the ten largest hold approximately 10%.

The sequencing sample was made of blood. This clonotype was sampled from a woman aged 25 to 39 in good health. The chain employs TRBV19 and TRBJ2-5; possibly TRBD2 for D (5 bases). CDR3 sequence reads: CASSPFEGQETQYF. The CDR3 nucleotides read TGTGCCAGTAGTCCGTTCGAGGGACAAGAGACCCAGTACTTC.